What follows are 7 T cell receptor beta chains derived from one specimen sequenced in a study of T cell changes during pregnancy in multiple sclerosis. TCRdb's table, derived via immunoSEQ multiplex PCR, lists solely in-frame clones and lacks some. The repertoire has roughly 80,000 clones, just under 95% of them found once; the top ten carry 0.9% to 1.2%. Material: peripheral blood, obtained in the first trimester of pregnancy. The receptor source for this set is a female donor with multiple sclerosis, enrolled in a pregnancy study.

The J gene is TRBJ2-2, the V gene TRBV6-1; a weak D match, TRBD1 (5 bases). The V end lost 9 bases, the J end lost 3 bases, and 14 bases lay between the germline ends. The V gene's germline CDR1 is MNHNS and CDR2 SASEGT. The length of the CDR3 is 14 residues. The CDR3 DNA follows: TGTGCCAGTAGGCGACAGACGTACACCGGGGAGCTGTTTTTT. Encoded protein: CASRRQTYTGELFF.

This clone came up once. The DNA of the CDR3 is TGTGCCAGCAGCTTAGCGCCGGACTTGAACACTGAAGCTTTCTTT. It translates to CASSLAPDLNTEAFF. This sequence joins TRBV7-6 and TRBJ1-1, with no clear D. Germline CDR1 SGHVS, CDR2 FNYEAQ. The CDR3 has 15 residues. Trimming stripped 0 bases from V and 0 bases from J, with 8 bases between.

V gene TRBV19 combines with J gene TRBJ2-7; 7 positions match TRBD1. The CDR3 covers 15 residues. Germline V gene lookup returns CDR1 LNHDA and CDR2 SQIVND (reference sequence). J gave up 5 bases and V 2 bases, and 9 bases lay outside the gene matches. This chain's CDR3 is CASSILGTVIHEQYF. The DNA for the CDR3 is TGTGCCAGTAGTATATTAGGGACAGTCATCCACGAGCAGTACTTC.

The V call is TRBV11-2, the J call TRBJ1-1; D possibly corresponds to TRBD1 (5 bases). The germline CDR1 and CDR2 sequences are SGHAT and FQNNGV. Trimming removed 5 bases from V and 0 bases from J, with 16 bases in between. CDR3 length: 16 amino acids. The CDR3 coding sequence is TGTGCCAGCAGCCCATGGGGAAGGGGATTGAACACTGAAGCTTTCTTT. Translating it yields CASSPWGRGLNTEAFF.

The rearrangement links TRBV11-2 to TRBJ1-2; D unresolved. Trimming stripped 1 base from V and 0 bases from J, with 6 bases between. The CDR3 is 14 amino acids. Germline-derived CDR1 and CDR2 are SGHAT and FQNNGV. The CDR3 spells CASSLVSPNYGYTF. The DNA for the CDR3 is TGTGCCAGCAGCTTAGTGAGCCCTAACTATGGCTACACCTTC.

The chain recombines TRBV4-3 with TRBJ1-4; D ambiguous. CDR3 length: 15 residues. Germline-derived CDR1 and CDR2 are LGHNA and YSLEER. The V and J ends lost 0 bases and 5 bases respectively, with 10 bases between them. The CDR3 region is CASSQDSGENEKLFF. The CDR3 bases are TGCGCCAGCAGCCAAGATAGTGGAGAGAATGAAAAACTGTTTTTT.

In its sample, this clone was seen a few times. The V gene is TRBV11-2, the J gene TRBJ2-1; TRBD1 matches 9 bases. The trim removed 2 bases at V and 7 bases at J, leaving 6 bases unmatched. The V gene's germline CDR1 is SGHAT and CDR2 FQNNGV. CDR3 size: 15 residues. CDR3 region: CASSLIPGQGNEQFF. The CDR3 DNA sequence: TGTGCCAGCAGCTTAATACCGGGACAGGGAAATGAGCAGTTCTTC.